This entry concerns a single T cell receptor (beta chain). As yet, its antigen is unknown. The CDR3 has 16 residues. CDR1 is MDHEN, CDR2 SYDVKM, per germline. Trimming at V came to 6 bases and at J to 11 bases, leaving 16 bases not matched to a gene. The sample originates from a study of T cell responses to AZD1222 COVID-19 vaccine. Study-wide results and limits: Donors were largely white British and mainly female; clonal diversity was possibly underestimated. CD4 TCRs linked to vaccination spanned spike, dominating at 160-218 and 743-854.

TCRdb keeps only in-frame clones here, not all; method: immunoSEQ multiplex PCR. There are under 150,000 clones in the sample; roughly nine tenths occur only once, and 9% to 9.5% lies in the top ten. The clonotype was recovered from an adult who received the AZD1222 COVID-19 vaccine. This specimen consisted of peripheral blood, obtained 28 days after the second AZD1222 dose. The chain couples TRBV28 to TRBJ1-6; 7 positions agree with TRBD1. CDR3 nucleotides: TGTGCCAGCAGCCCCAACCCCCGACAGGGCCCTACACCCCTCCACTTT. It translates to CASSPNPRQGPTPLHF.